One and the same sample provided the 27 T cell receptor beta chains below, sequenced in a study of T cell responses to AZD1222 COVID-19 vaccine. TCRdb's table, derived via immunoSEQ multiplex PCR, lists solely in-frame clones and lacks some. Of some 130,000 clones listed, 88% were seen once; the top ten hold around 19%. The specimen comprised peripheral blood, sampled on day 0 of MenACWY control vaccination. These receptors originate from an adult in good health.

The CDR3 protein is CASSLAGPLTGWETQYF. As DNA, the CDR3 is TGCGCCAGCAGCTTGGCTGGGCCGTTAACGGGATGGGAGACCCAGTACTTC. The chain employs TRBV5-1 and TRBJ2-5; D perhaps matches TRBD2 (5 bases). The V end lost 0 bases, the J end lost 5 bases, and 20 bases lay between the germline ends. CDR3 length: 17 residues. Germline-derived CDR1 and CDR2 are SGHRS and YFSETQ.

The rearrangement uses TRBV7-6 and TRBJ2-3; 7 bases map to TRBD1. Germline values: CDR1 SGHVS, CDR2 FNYEAQ. The CDR3 is 15 residues long. The ends lost 4 bases at V and 4 bases at J; junction bases unmatched: 8. CDR3: CASSSRQGRADTQYF. The CDR3 DNA sequence: TGTGCCAGCAGCTCGAGACAGGGCAGGGCAGATACGCAGTATTTT.

This clone has a single count. The chain employs TRBV2 and TRBJ2-1; D possibly corresponds to TRBD2 (6 bases). The CDR3 sequence is 10 residues long. Trimming stripped 11 bases from V and 5 bases from J, with 7 bases between. Germline CDR1 is SNHLY and CDR2 is FYNNEI. The CDR3 reads CAGGNNEQFF. As DNA, the CDR3 is TGTGCCGGGGGGAACAATGAGCAGTTCTTC.

The chain has TRBV5-1 and TRBJ2-7; D is ambiguous. The germline CDR1 and CDR2 sequences are SGHRS and YFSETQ. V lost 2 bases and J 0 bases, leaving 9 bases between the germline ends. The CDR3 is 14 amino acids. CDR3 nucleotides: TGCGCCAGCAGCTTCGTGGACCCCTCCTACGAGCAGTACTTC. Residues: CASSFVDPSYEQYF.

The chain employs TRBV6-5 and TRBJ2-4, with D perhaps TRBD1 (6 bases). The CDR3 sequence is 14 residues long. Germline CDR1 MNHEY, CDR2 SVGAGI. V lost 2 bases and J 5 bases, leaving 10 bases between the germline ends. As DNA, the CDR3 is TGTGCCAGCAGTTACGATCCAGGGGAAAACATTCAGTACTTC. It encodes CASSYDPGENIQYF.

The chain is built from TRBV27 and TRBJ2-7; the D gene is possibly TRBD2 (6 bases). The V end lost 2 bases, the J end lost 1 base, and 18 bases lay between the germline ends. This CDR3 has 17 residues. The germline CDR1 and CDR2 sequences are MNHEY and SMNVEV (reference sequence). For the CDR3, the DNA is TGTGCCAGCAGTTTACAACGAGGGGCGAGCGGGTCCTACGAGCAGTACTTC. Encoded protein: CASSLQRGASGSYEQYF.

The J gene is TRBJ1-1, the V gene TRBV9; D gene ambiguous. The CDR3 consists of 13 residues. Between the trimmed V and J ends, which lost 3 bases and 5 bases, there was a span of 11 bases. Germline CDR1 is SGDLS and CDR2 is YYNGEE. The CDR3 nucleotides are TGTGCCAGCAGCGATGGAAGGTGGACTGAAGCTTTCTTT. Its protein is CASSDGRWTEAFF.

The chain links TRBV6-2 or TRBV6-3 to TRBJ1-5, with 7 bases matching TRBD1. V was pared by 3 bases and J by 3 bases, with 11 bases of the junction left unmatched. Germline lookup yields CDR1 MNHEY and CDR2 SVGEGT. This CDR3 is built from 17 residues. This chain's CDR3 is CASSYPNSGQINQPQHF. CDR3 coding DNA: TGTGCCAGCAGTTATCCAAACTCGGGACAGATCAATCAGCCCCAGCATTTT.

The V and J genes are TRBV6-1 and TRBJ2-7, with 8 bases that match TRBD1. Germline trimming cut 3 bases from V and 7 bases from J; bases unmatched to any gene: 17. The germline V gene encodes CDR1 MNHNS and CDR2 SASEGT. There are 17 residues in the CDR3. CDR3 sequence: CASSDRRRQGTSREQYF. The CDR3 DNA is TGTGCCAGCAGTGACCGAAGAAGACAGGGGACATCTCGGGAGCAGTACTTC.

This chain connects TRBV27 to TRBJ2-1; D possibly corresponds to TRBD2 (6 bases). The germline V gene encodes CDR1 MNHEY and CDR2 SMNVEV (reference sequence). CDR3 length equals 13 residues. V gave up 5 bases and J gave up 9 bases, with 14 bases separating them. The CDR3 coding sequence is TGTGCCAGCAGTCTCTCCGGACTATCTGAGCAGTTCTTC. As protein: CASSLSGLSEQFF.

This chain joins TRBV5-6 and TRBJ2-6; unclear D gene. Looked up from germline, CDR1 is SGHDT and CDR2 is YYEEEE. The CDR3 consists of 18 residues. V lost 4 bases and J lost 1, with 18 bases in between. CDR3 sequence (DNA): TGTGCCAGCAGCCCGGTCGTTTGGGTTCAATCTGGGGCCAACGTCCTGACTTTC. Translating gives CASSPVVWVQSGANVLTF.

This clone was found a few times. V usage is TRBV12-3 or TRBV12-4 and J usage is TRBJ2-7; D ambiguous. The V gene lost 7 bases and the J gene lost 2 bases, with 12 bases spanning the gap. This CDR3 contains 13 residues. As DNA, the CDR3 is TGTGCCAGCAAAGAACCGGGCCCCTACGAGCAGTACTTC. Protein sequence: CASKEPGPYEQYF.

This sequence joins TRBV7-9 and TRBJ2-7; D not resolved. Germline CDR1 SEHNR, CDR2 FQNEAQ (reference sequence). The length of the CDR3 is 16 residues. Trimming took off 2 bases at V and 2 bases at J, with 16 bases between the two ends. CDR3 sequence: CASSLRRTERAYEQYF. The CDR3 DNA is TGTGCCAGCAGCTTACGAAGAACAGAAAGAGCCTACGAGCAGTACTTC.

The chain is built from TRBV2 and TRBJ2-4; 10 bases are shared with TRBD1. The germline V gene encodes CDR1 SNHLY and CDR2 FYNNEI. With V trimmed by 11 bases and J by 0 bases, 1 base remained unmatched. This CDR3 region has 13 residues. The CDR3 region is CAGQGEAKNIQYF. CDR3 coding DNA: TGTGCCGGACAGGGGGAAGCCAAAAACATTCAGTACTTC.

V is TRBV28 and J is TRBJ1-5; D remains unclear. The CDR3 is 14 amino acids. The V end was cut by 10 bases, the J end by 1 base, with 14 bases between. Looked up from germline, CDR1 is MDHEN and CDR2 is SYDVKM. The CDR3 coding sequence is TGTGCCACCGCTCCCGGAGGAAGCAATCAGCCCCAGCATTTT. The encoded protein is CATAPGGSNQPQHF.

This clone was counted between two and nine times. V usage is TRBV27 and J usage is TRBJ1-1, with 9 bases matching TRBD1. The CDR3 covers 14 residues. Trimming at V came to 5 bases and at J to 6 bases, leaving 7 bases not matched to a gene. The V gene's germline CDR1 is MNHEY and CDR2 SMNVEV (reference sequence). CDR3 sequence (DNA): TGTGCCAGCAGTAAAACTACAGGGGGCGCTGAAGCTTTCTTT. Encoded protein: CASSKTTGGAEAFF.

V gene TRBV9 combines with J gene TRBJ1-1, with a possible D match to TRBD1 (5 bases). Germline CDR1 and CDR2: SGDLS and YYNGEE. V was shortened by 0 bases and J by 4 bases, with 13 bases between the two germline ends. The CDR3 length is 15 residues. CDR3 nucleotide sequence: TGTGCCAGCAGCGTAGGCCCAGGGTGGAGCACTGAAGCTTTCTTT. Translating gives CASSVGPGWSTEAFF. Combining the CDR3 with reference TRBV9 and TRBJ1-1 gives the whole variable domain DSGVTQTPKHLITATGQRVTLRCSPRSGDLSVYWYQQSLDQGLQFLIQYYNGEERAKGNILERFSAQQFPDLHSELNLSSLELGDSALYFCASSVGPGWSTEAFFGQGTRLTVV.

The chain joins TRBV6-5 to TRBJ1-1, with D possibly TRBD1 on 5 matching bases. Trimming stripped 6 bases from V and 0 bases from J, with 11 bases between. Germline V lookup: CDR1 MNHEY, CDR2 SVGAGI. This CDR3 region has 14 residues. The CDR3 loop is CASRPGPLNTEAFF. The CDR3 DNA reads as TGTGCCAGCAGACCGGGACCGCTGAACACTGAAGCTTTCTTT.

V gene TRBV2 combines with J gene TRBJ1-4, with D possibly being TRBD1 (6 bases). The V end was cut by 7 bases, the J end by 8 bases, with 17 bases between. Germline V gives CDR1 SNHLY, CDR2 FYNNEI. The CDR3 extends over 14 amino acids. The CDR3 is CASTAPGVGEKLFF. CDR3 sequence (DNA): TGTGCCAGCACCGCTCCAGGGGTAGGGGAAAAACTGTTTTTT.

The CDR3: CASMQGGSSYEQYF. As DNA, the CDR3 is TGCGCCAGCATGCAGGGGGGTAGCTCCTACGAGCAGTACTTC. The chain links TRBV5-1 to TRBJ2-7; perhaps TRBD1 as D (7 bases). Trimming removed 6 bases from V and 0 bases from J, with 13 bases in between. Germline loops: CDR1 SGHRS, CDR2 YFSETQ. The CDR3 contains 14 residues.

The V gene is TRBV30, the J gene TRBJ1-2, with D perhaps matching TRBD1 (6 bases). The CDR3 is 17 amino acids. Germline V CDR1 and CDR2: GTSNPN, SVGIG (reference sequence). V was shortened by 4 bases and J by 3 bases, with 24 bases between the two germline ends. Written as DNA, the CDR3 is TGTGCCTGGAATATACTCTTCCGGACAGAGCGGGACTATGGCTACACCTTC. Translated, it gives CAWNILFRTERDYGYTF.

V usage is TRBV6-5 and J usage is TRBJ1-2; D is perhaps TRBD1 (5 bases). Trimming removed 9 bases from V and 8 bases from J, with 19 bases in between. The CDR3 is 13 amino acids. Germline CDR1 is MNHEY and CDR2 is SVGAGI. The DNA of the CDR3 is TGTGCCAGTACCACAGGTTTGGCCCGGGGCTACACCTTC. Amino acid sequence: CASTTGLARGYTF.

A single count supports this clone. This chain uses TRBV30 with TRBJ1-6; no reliable D call. V was shortened by 5 bases and J by 10 bases, with 21 bases between the two germline ends. Looked up from germline, CDR1 is GTSNPN and CDR2 is SVGIG (reference sequence). The CDR3 loop spans 15 amino acids. The CDR3 sequence: CAWGGLRVTRSPLHF. CDR3 DNA: TGTGCCTGGGGAGGTTTGCGGGTGACTCGGTCACCCCTCCACTTT.

This chain joins TRBV9 and TRBJ1-4; 7 bases agree with TRBD1. Germline CDR1 and CDR2: SGDLS and YYNGEE. The CDR3 length is 14 residues. With 3 bases clipped from V and 8 bases from J, the junction kept 7 bases outside the gene matches. CDR3 region: CASSALTGSEKLFF. The CDR3 DNA reads as TGTGCCAGCAGCGCCCTGACAGGGTCCGAAAAACTGTTTTTT.

For the CDR3, the DNA is TGTGCCAGCAGTTTTGAGCCATTGGGTGGCTACACCTTC. Protein product: CASSFEPLGGYTF. This chain uses TRBV12-3 or TRBV12-4 with TRBJ1-2; the D is unclear. With 3 bases removed from V and 7 bases from J, the gap between germline ends came to 12 bases. CDR3 length equals 13 residues.

The V gene is TRBV5-1, the J gene TRBJ2-7; D unresolved. Germline-derived CDR1 and CDR2 are SGHRS and YFSETQ. The CDR3 length is 14 residues. V lost 0 bases to trimming and J lost 6 bases, with 13 bases between them. The CDR3 DNA reads TGCGCCAGCAGCTTGGCCATCCTCGGTTCCGAGCAGTACTTC. It is translated as CASSLAILGSEQYF.

V usage is TRBV6-2 or TRBV6-3 and J usage is TRBJ2-7; 10 nucleotides align to TRBD2. This CDR3 has 17 amino acids. CDR1 and CDR2 from the germline V gene are MNHEY and SVGEGT. With 6 bases clipped from V and 4 bases from J, the junction kept 15 bases outside the gene matches. CDR3: CASSRRLAGDAGYEQYF. DNA for the CDR3: TGTGCCAGCAGCCGGCGACTAGCGGGCGACGCCGGTTACGAGCAGTACTTC.